Each of the 32 T cell receptor beta chains below was sequenced from the same sample in a study of graft-versus-host responses after intestinal transplantation. No antigen has been identified for these receptors. Sequencing was performed with immunoSEQ multiplex PCR; in TCRdb, only in-frame clones are kept and a portion is missing. Here the sample spans fewer than 85,000 clones, roughly 94% being singletons. The material was unstimulated CD8+ T cells sorted from spleen or lymph node cells, obtained before intestinal transplant. The source is a human donor who received an intestinal transplant.

The rearrangement links TRBV9 to TRBJ2-2; D is unclear. The germline V gene has CDR1 SGDLS and CDR2 YYNGEE. CDR3 length equals 12 residues. V was trimmed by 6 bases and J by 3 bases, leaving 6 bases between them. As DNA, the CDR3 is TGTGCCAGCATTGGGGACACCGGGGAGCTGTTTTTT. Amino acid sequence: CASIGDTGELFF. Based on the CDR3 plus reference TRBV9 and TRBJ2-2, the full variable domain is DSGVTQTPKHLITATGQRVTLRCSPRSGDLSVYWYQQSLDQGLQFLIQYYNGEERAKGNILERFSAQQFPDLHSELNLSSLELGDSALYFCASIGDTGELFFGEGSRLTVL.

The CDR3 sequence is CASSQVGGPNQPQHF. The CDR3 DNA is TGTGCCAGCAGCCAGGTAGGGGGACCTAATCAGCCCCAGCATTTT. The chain combines TRBV4-2 with TRBJ1-5; a weak D match, TRBD1 (6 bases). The germline gives CDR1 LGHNA, CDR2 YNFKEQ. The CDR3 runs 15 residues. With 3 bases removed from V and 4 bases from J, the gap between germline ends came to 13 bases.

This sequence joins TRBV5-6 and TRBJ2-7; weak D call: TRBD1 (5 bases). Germline V gene lookup returns CDR1 SGHDT and CDR2 YYEEEE. V lost 4 bases and J 1 base, leaving 15 bases between the germline ends. The CDR3 covers 15 residues. The CDR3 is CASSPTRAGSYEQYF. In DNA form, the CDR3 reads TGTGCCAGCAGCCCCACCAGGGCAGGGTCCTACGAGCAGTACTTC.

This chain connects TRBV4-1 to TRBJ2-7; 7 positions match TRBD1. The V gene end was trimmed by 5 bases and the J gene end by 1 base; junction bases not matched to a gene: 14. This CDR3 region has 17 residues. Germline-derived CDR1 and CDR2 are MGHRA and YSYEKL. CDR3 nucleotides: TGCGCCAGCAGCGACCGACAGGGACGAACTCCTTCCTACGAGCAGTACTTC. It encodes CASSDRQGRTPSYEQYF.

J is TRBJ2-5 and V is TRBV7-9; 12 bases align to TRBD2. Matching the DNA end better, TRBJ2-7 makes the J call doubtful. This CDR3 region has 16 residues. Looked up from germline, CDR1 is SEHNR and CDR2 is FQNEAQ (reference sequence). The CDR3 region is CASSHWTSGMIYEQYF. DNA of the CDR3: TGTGCCAGCAGCCACTGGACTAGCGGGATGATTTACGAGCAGTACTTC.

V and J are TRBV7-3 and TRBJ2-1; 9 bases fit TRBD2. V trimming: 1 base; J trimming: 7 bases; junction bases outside the gene matches: 5. The CDR3 covers 15 residues. The germline V gene encodes CDR1 SGHTA and CDR2 FQGTGA. This CDR3 is CASSLIAGGPNEQFF. CDR3 nucleotide sequence: TGTGCCAGCAGCTTAATCGCGGGAGGGCCGAATGAGCAGTTCTTC.

This clone was seen just once. The chain joins TRBV30 to TRBJ1-1; D is unresolved. The germline gives CDR1 GTSNPN, CDR2 SVGIG (reference sequence). The CDR3 is made up of 15 amino acids. Trimming removed 4 bases from V and 1 base from J, with 16 bases in between. CDR3 DNA sequence: TGTGCCTGGACCACCTACAATCACGGGAACACTGAAGCTTTCTTT. Amino acids: CAWTTYNHGNTEAFF.

Here the CDR3 reads CASSYSNNGDEAFF. Written as DNA, the CDR3 is TGTGCCAGCAGTTACTCGAATAATGGGGATGAAGCTTTCTTT. This chain uses TRBV6-5 with TRBJ1-1; no definite D call. The V and J ends lost 0 bases and 7 bases respectively, with 12 bases between them. Germline values: CDR1 MNHEY, CDR2 SVGAGI. The CDR3 has 14 residues.

CDR3 residues: CASSPAQTGGPDAWYEQYF. The CDR3 coding sequence is TGTGCCAGCTCACCAGCGCAGACAGGGGGGCCCGATGCGTGGTACGAGCAGTACTTC. The chain carries TRBV18 and TRBJ2-7; 9 bases agree with TRBD1. Germline loops: CDR1 KGHSH, CDR2 LQKENI. The CDR3 is 19 amino acids. The V and J ends lost 2 bases and 4 bases, in that order; junction bases with no gene match: 18.

This clone was detected once. The chain has TRBV4-2 and TRBJ2-6; D call uncertain. Deletions cut 5 bases from V and 4 bases from J, with 9 bases between. The CDR3 runs 14 residues. Germline CDR1 and CDR2: LGHNA and YNFKEQ. CDR3 protein: CASSESVGANVLTF. In DNA form, the CDR3 reads TGTGCCAGCAGCGAGAGTGTGGGGGCCAACGTCCTGACTTTC.

The rearrangement uses TRBV7-9 and TRBJ2-5; 8 bases align to TRBD1. The J call may be faulty, since TRBJ2-7 better matches the DNA end. Germline CDR1 reads SEHNR; CDR2 reads FQNEAQ (reference sequence). CDR3 size: 19 residues. CDR3 DNA sequence: TGTGCCAGCAGAAAACTCCAGGACAGGGTCCCGCAAGTCTACTACGAGCAGTACTTC. It is translated as CASRKLQDRVPQVYYEQYF.

The rearrangement uses TRBV27 and TRBJ1-4; 12 positions match TRBD1. The V segment lost 5 bases and the J segment 5 bases; nucleotides outside the gene matches: 12. This CDR3 has 18 amino acids. CDR1 and CDR2 from the germline V gene are MNHEY and SMNVEV (reference sequence). CDR3 coding DNA: TGTGCCAGCAGTAAGGGACCGGGACAGGGGGCCGACAATGAAAAACTGTTTTTT. Protein product: CASSKGPGQGADNEKLFF.

As for this clone: Other DNA sequences within the sample encode an identical CDR3. The rearrangement joins TRBV6-1 to TRBJ1-4, with D perhaps TRBD1 (6 bases). The germline gives CDR1 MNHNS, CDR2 SASEGT. This CDR3 is 16 amino acids long. The V and J ends lost 0 bases and 4 bases respectively, with 12 bases between them. In DNA, the CDR3 is TGTGCCAGCAGTGAAGCACAGGGCGGAGGTAATGAAAAACTGTTTTTT. This sequence encodes CASSEAQGGGNEKLFF.

The V call is TRBV29-1, the J call TRBJ2-7, with D possibly matching TRBD1 (5 bases). V was clipped by 2 bases and J by 1 base, with 18 bases between them. Germline lookup yields CDR1 SQVTM and CDR2 ANQGSEA. The CDR3 runs 16 residues. The CDR3 loop reads CSVESHSTAVSYEQYF. In DNA, the CDR3 is TGCAGCGTTGAATCGCACTCGACAGCAGTATCCTACGAGCAGTACTTC.

The sample holds one count of this clone. The rearrangement uses TRBV27 and TRBJ2-1; D not resolved. The CDR3 is 14 amino acids. Germline loops: CDR1 MNHEY, CDR2 SMNVEV (reference sequence). V was pared by 5 bases and J by 0 bases, with 8 bases between. The CDR3 sequence: CASSLQDSYNEQFF. CDR3 DNA sequence: TGTGCCAGCAGTCTTCAAGACTCCTACAATGAGCAGTTCTTC.

The chain links TRBV12-5 to TRBJ2-1; D uncertain. This CDR3 is 13 amino acids long. Deletions cut 4 bases from V and 10 bases from J, with 14 bases between. Germline V CDR1 and CDR2: LGHNT, FRNRAP. The CDR3 nucleotides are TGTGCTAGTGGTTCATCGTTACAGCCGGAGCAGTTCTTC. Residues: CASGSSLQPEQFF.

The gene calls are TRBV5-6 and TRBJ2-3, with D perhaps TRBD1 (6 bases). The CDR3 has 15 amino acids. Germline V lookup: CDR1 SGHDT, CDR2 YYEEEE. The V gene lost 5 bases and the J gene lost 2 bases, with 15 bases spanning the gap. DNA of the CDR3: TGTGCCAGCAGTTCCACGGGACACACCACAGATACGCAGTATTTT. Protein product: CASSSTGHTTDTQYF.

The CDR3 loop is CASSMWLDSSYEQYF. CDR3 nucleotides: TGTGCCAGTAGTATGTGGCTGGACAGCTCCTACGAGCAGTACTTC. This rearrangement joins TRBV19 to TRBJ2-7, with D maybe TRBD1 (6 bases). V lost 3 bases and J 0 bases, leaving 12 bases between the germline ends. CDR1 is LNHDA, CDR2 SQIVND, per germline (reference sequence). The CDR3 is 15 amino acids. The full variable domain, completed using reference TRBV19 and TRBJ2-7, is DGGITQSPKYLFRKEGQNVTLSCEQNLNHDAMYWYRQDPGQGLRLIYYSQIVNDFQKGDIAEGYSVSREKKESFPLTVTSAQKNPTAFYLCASSMWLDSSYEQYFGPGTRLTVT.

The V gene is TRBV4-2, the J gene TRBJ2-1; TRBD2 matches at 10 bases. CDR3 length equals 19 residues. Per the germline V gene, CDR1 is LGHNA and CDR2 is YNFKEQ. V trimming: 1 base; J trimming: 1 base; junction bases outside the gene matches: 10. CDR3 protein: CASSQGYTSGGGSYNEQFF. The CDR3, as DNA: TGTGCCAGCAGCCAAGGGTACACCAGCGGGGGGGGGTCCTACAATGAGCAGTTCTTC.

The gene calls are TRBV2 and TRBJ2-7, with TRBD1 matching 9 bases. This CDR3 region has 18 residues. V trimming: 10 bases; J trimming: 0 bases; junction bases outside the gene matches: 19. The V gene's germline CDR1 is SNHLY and CDR2 FYNNEI. The CDR3 bases are TGTGCCACTCTAACCGGGACAGGGAGATCGGCTGGCTCCTACGAGCAGTACTTC. Translation: CATLTGTGRSAGSYEQYF.

The chain couples TRBV6-5 to TRBJ2-1; D possibly corresponds to TRBD2 (6 bases). The CDR3 is 16 residues long. CDR1 is MNHEY, CDR2 SVGAGI, per germline. Trimming pared 2 bases from V and 5 bases from J, leaving 16 bases between. The CDR3 DNA reads TGTGCCAGCAGTTACGGAGGGCAGGGAAACAACAATGAGCAGTTCTTC. The encoded protein is CASSYGGQGNNNEQFF.

V and J are TRBV27 and TRBJ2-1; 9 bases agree with TRBD2. The CDR3 runs to 15 residues. J gave up 2 bases and V 5 bases, and 4 bases lay outside the gene matches. Germline V gene data show CDR1 as MNHEY and CDR2 as SMNVEV (reference sequence). This CDR3 is CASSTGLAPYNEQFF. In DNA form, the CDR3 reads TGTGCCAGCAGTACGGGACTAGCCCCCTACAATGAGCAGTTCTTC.

The V gene is TRBV6-5, the J gene TRBJ2-7; D gene unclear. Trimming stripped 3 bases from V and 3 bases from J, with 18 bases between. Germline CDR1 is MNHEY and CDR2 is SVGAGI. The CDR3 is 16 residues long. CDR3 DNA sequence: TGTGCCAGCAGTTATAAGTCCCATATTGGGTTCTACGAGCAGTACTTC. It specifies CASSYKSHIGFYEQYF.

The rearrangement uses TRBV13 and TRBJ2-1, with no clear D. This CDR3 spans 12 amino acids. V was trimmed by 2 bases and J by 7 bases, leaving 6 bases between them. The V gene's germline CDR1 is PRHDT and CDR2 FYEKMQ (reference sequence). The CDR3 DNA sequence: TGTGCCAGCAGCTTACAAGGAAATGAGCAGTTCTTC. Its translation: CASSLQGNEQFF.

This chain uses TRBV13 with TRBJ2-2, with D unclear. The germline V gene has CDR1 PRHDT and CDR2 FYEKMQ (reference sequence). V lost 3 bases and J lost 3, with 5 bases in between. The CDR3 has 13 amino acids. Here the CDR3 DNA reads TGTGCCAGCAGCTTTAGAGACACCGGGGAGCTGTTTTTT. Translating gives CASSFRDTGELFF. Based on the CDR3 plus reference TRBV13 and TRBJ2-2, the full variable domain is AAGVIQSPRHLIKEKRETATLKCYPIPRHDTVYWYQQGPGQDPQFLISFYEKMQSDKGSIPDRFSAQQFSDYHSELNMSSLELGDSALYFCASSFRDTGELFFGEGSRLTVL.

V usage is TRBV19 and J usage is TRBJ1-2, with 8 nucleotides matching TRBD1. Germline V gene lookup returns CDR1 LNHDA and CDR2 SQIVND (reference sequence). J lost 7 bases, V lost 3 bases, and 4 bases had no gene match. The CDR3 spans 13 residues. CDR3 residues: CASSIQGASGYTF. As DNA, the CDR3 is TGTGCCAGTAGTATTCAGGGGGCATCTGGCTACACCTTC.

The chain joins TRBV19 to TRBJ2-7; 7 positions agree with TRBD1. Germline loops: CDR1 LNHDA, CDR2 SQIVND (reference sequence). The CDR3 has 14 amino acids. V lost 5 bases, J lost 5 bases, and 9 bases stayed unmatched. As DNA, the CDR3 is TGTGCCAGTAGTCCCCGGACAGGTCAGGACGAGCAGTACTTC. Its protein is CASSPRTGQDEQYF.

The rearrangement links TRBV7-9 to TRBJ2-1, with unresolved D. The V end lost 2 bases, the J end lost 4 bases, and 18 bases lay between the germline ends. Looked up from germline, CDR1 is SEHNR and CDR2 is FQNEAQ (reference sequence). The CDR3 spans 17 residues. The CDR3 sequence: CASSLRNSPPNYNEQFF. The CDR3 bases are TGTGCCAGCAGCTTACGTAATAGTCCCCCTAATTACAATGAGCAGTTCTTC.

V gene TRBV13 combines with J gene TRBJ2-3, with 9 bases matching TRBD2. Trimming took 8 bases from V and 4 from J; bases not matched to a gene: 4. The germline CDR1 and CDR2 sequences are PRHDT and FYEKMQ (reference sequence). CDR3 size: 13 residues. CDR3 sequence (DNA): TGTGCCAGCGGAGCGGGAGGAGCAGATACGCAGTATTTT. It is translated as CASGAGGADTQYF. Full variable domain (rest looked up from reference TRBV13 and TRBJ2-3): AAGVIQSPRHLIKEKRETATLKCYPIPRHDTVYWYQQGPGQDPQFLISFYEKMQSDKGSIPDRFSAQQFSDYHSELNMSSLELGDSALYFCASGAGGADTQYFGPGTRLTVL.

This chain links TRBV15 with TRBJ2-2; the match to TRBD2 covers 7 bases. Germline-derived CDR1 and CDR2 are LNHNV and YYDKDF (reference sequence). The V and J ends lost 3 bases and 0 bases, in that order; junction bases with no gene match: 19. The CDR3 loop spans 21 amino acids. The CDR3 DNA reads as TGTGCCACCAGCAGCTTGGGGGGAGGGCTCGGTTCCTACGCGAACACCGGGGAGCTGTTTTTT. Protein product: CATSSLGGGLGSYANTGELFF.

The rearrangement uses TRBV5-4 and TRBJ2-1, with D tentatively TRBD1 or TRBD2 (6 bases each). Looked up from germline, CDR1 is SGHNT and CDR2 is YYREEE (reference sequence). This CDR3 contains 15 residues. V shed 0 bases and J shed 4 bases, with 11 bases lying between them. CDR3 sequence: CASSLVGGGYNEQFF. CDR3 sequence (DNA): TGTGCCAGCAGCTTGGTTGGAGGGGGGTACAATGAGCAGTTCTTC.

The chain employs TRBV5-1 and TRBJ1-2, with unresolved D. Trimming pared 1 base from V and 4 bases from J, leaving 11 bases between. The CDR3 is 14 amino acids. Germline CDR1 SGHRS, CDR2 YFSETQ. The CDR3, as DNA: TGCGCCAGCAGCTTGTTTTGGGTCCCCTATGGCTACACCTTC. This sequence encodes CASSLFWVPYGYTF.